The present T cell receptor (beta chain) was sequenced within a study of shared clonotypes between healthy human individuals (dated by TCRdb to 2018 to 2020). Notes on the research overall: A couple of women and a few men aged 18 to 49 years were included in the cohort. For each donor, CD4 naive and CD4 memory were each run on three plates, CD8 naive on two plates, and CD8 memory on one plate. The study deeply sequenced blood TCR repertoires of five healthy adults to estimate repertoire size and the extent of clonotype sharing between individuals. To increase sequencing depth and limit assay-specific biases, different laboratories used diverse techniques to prepare libraries and sequence TCR repertoires. Between about 0.94 and 8.9 billion PBMCs per donor were obtained by leukapheresis. Summary of the overall study and its limitations: The genetic and exposure-history diversity represented was limited by the small number of donors. Incomplete sequencing was indicated by rarefaction of sorted-subset datasets, despite the large sequencing depth. Sampling was restricted to blood, and TCR repertoires in tissue are likely to differ from TCR repertoires in blood. Naive subsets generally had larger estimated clonotype richness than memory subsets did. Higher generation probabilities were observed for clonotypes shared by all four sorted-subset donors than for non-shared clonotypes. Based on pairwise subsampling, the degree of clonotype sharing among donors was expected to be affected by sequencing depth. Sharing across several donors was observed for around 4.8% of naive CD4, 3% to 4% of naive CD8, about 2.5% of memory CD4, and roughly 0.4% of memory CD8 clonotypes.

Using the deep immunoSEQ assay, multiplex PCR amplified TCR CDR3 regions from genomic DNA. For each cell subset, the extracted genomic DNA was distributed evenly across all wells of several immunoSEQ 96-well plates, and each plate served as one replicate. For sorted subsets, approximately 200 ng of genomic DNA, equivalent to around 31,000 T cell genomes, went into each replicate PCR. Purified libraries were measured with a Qubit 3.0 fluorometer, size-checked on a Bioanalyzer 2100, and measured again with the KAPA Library Quantification kit. A separate single-read 150-cycle Illumina NextSeq 550 flow cell was used to sequence each immunoSEQ 96-well plate. Under the source paper's analysis protocol: Because the immunoSEQ output held only junctional sequences and lacked quality scores, the filtering could not match the filtering applied to full-length reads. To assign V/J genes and CDR3, sequences were annotated against IMGT germline references using PyIR, a Python wrapper for IgBLAST v1.9. Reads were filtered out if the reads had weak V/J assignments (E-value above 1e-6), no CDR3, stop codons, out-of-frame junctions, or ambiguous translated residues. V3J clonotypes were defined as sequences sharing an identical inferred V gene, J gene, and CDR3 amino acid sequence. Percentage overlap between repertoires was calculated by dividing the number of shared unique clonotypes by the size of the smaller repertoire. Repertoire richness was assessed with RTK rarefaction, the Chao1 estimator, and Recon v2.1 estimates of unobserved clonotypes. OLGA was used to compute generation probabilities for all TCRbeta clonotypes that the gDNA method yielded from a handful of donors. The table was pulled from immuneACCESS by TCRdb, which kept in-frame rearrangements only. Such tables lose some clones; where checked, under half of the loss comes from unresolved V genes, and the rest has no known cause. The DNA gave D and trimming, while V, J and clone size come from that table. The sample includes about 700,000 clones, with around 92% observed a single time. The ten most abundant clones make up about 24% of the sample.

Based on the germline V gene, the CDR1 and CDR2 sequences are MNHNS and SASEGT. The CDR3, from cysteine to phenylalanine, totals 18 residues. The entry retains the CDR3 DNA only, 54 bases that are in frame from base 1. The germline V end is reduced by 0 bases and the J end by 3 bases; junction bases left unmatched: 9. CD8 naive samples were obtained by positive selection for CCR7 among CD45RO-negative cells, yielding a CD45RA+CCR7+ population from which TemRA cells were excluded. The donors were healthy, HIV-negative adults who had no recently reported acute infections or vaccinations. Only Caucasian adults living in Nashville, Tennessee, USA were represented among the donors. Blood was collected by leukapheresis, and PBMCs were isolated by Ficoll-Histopaque density gradient centrifugation and then cryopreserved in liquid nitrogen vapor phase. Analytical flow cytometry was used to check the purity and quantity of each magnetically sorted T cell population. From each sorted fraction, genomic DNA was isolated and quantified by UV absorbance on a Nanodrop 2000c.

In the case of this clone: Its binding antigen is unknown. No clone much larger than this one lies a single base away; base qualities are absent.

In this chain, TRBV6-1 is recombined with TRBJ2-1, and TRBD1 aligns with 9 junction nucleotides. Sequenced sample: naive CD8+ T cells sorted from blood. The meaning of the sample's cell subset or site label: CD45RA+CCR7+. This clonotype originated in a young man in good health. Read as DNA, the sequence is TGTGCCAGCAGTGAAGCCAAGGGACAGGGCGGGATCTACAATGAGCAGTTCTTC. Translated, this gives CASSEAKGQGGIYNEQFF.